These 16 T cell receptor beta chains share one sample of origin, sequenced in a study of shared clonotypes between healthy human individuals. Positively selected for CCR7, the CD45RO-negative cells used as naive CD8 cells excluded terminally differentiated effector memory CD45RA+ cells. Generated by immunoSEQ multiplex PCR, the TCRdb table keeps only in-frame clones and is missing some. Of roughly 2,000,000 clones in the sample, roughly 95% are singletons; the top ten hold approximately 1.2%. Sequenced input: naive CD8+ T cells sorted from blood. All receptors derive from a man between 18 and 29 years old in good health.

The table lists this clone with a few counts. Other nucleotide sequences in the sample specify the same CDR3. The CDR3 region is CASRGGAYEQYF. In DNA, the CDR3 is TGTGCCAGCCGAGGGGGCGCCTACGAGCAGTACTTC. This chain uses TRBV5-6 with TRBJ2-7, with 7 bases lining up with TRBD1. This CDR3 has 12 amino acids. V trimming: 7 bases; J trimming: 2 bases; junction bases outside the gene matches: 3. The germline V gene has CDR1 SGHDT and CDR2 YYEEEE.

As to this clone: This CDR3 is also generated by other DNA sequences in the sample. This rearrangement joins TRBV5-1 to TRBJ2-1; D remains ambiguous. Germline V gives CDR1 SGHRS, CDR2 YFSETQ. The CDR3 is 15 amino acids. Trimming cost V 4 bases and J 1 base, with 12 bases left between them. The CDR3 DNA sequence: TGCGCCAGCAGCCCGAGACTGGGATCCTACAATGAGCAGTTCTTC. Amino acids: CASSPRLGSYNEQFF.

The CDR3 loop reads CASSWAFPESIYNEQFF. CDR3 nucleotide sequence: TGTGCCAGCAGCTGGGCCTTTCCGGAGTCGATTTACAATGAGCAGTTCTTC. V is TRBV7-8 and J is TRBJ2-1; D uncertain. The CDR3 runs 17 residues. The germline V and J ends were trimmed by 4 bases and 4 bases, with 20 bases remaining between them. CDR1 SGHVS and CDR2 FQNEAQ come from the germline V gene.

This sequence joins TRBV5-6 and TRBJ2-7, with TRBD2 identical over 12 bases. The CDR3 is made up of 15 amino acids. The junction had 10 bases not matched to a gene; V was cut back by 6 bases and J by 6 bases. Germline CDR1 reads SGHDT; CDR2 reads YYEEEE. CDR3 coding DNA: TGTGCCAGCAACTCGGGAGGGGGACTAGCGGGCGAGCAGTACTTC. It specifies CASNSGGGLAGEQYF.

CDR3 in amino acids: CASSPQGGGVGAFF. For the CDR3, the DNA is TGTGCCAGCAGCCCACAGGGGGGGGGTGTTGGAGCTTTCTTT. V and J are TRBV9 and TRBJ1-1; 8 bases fit TRBD1. Germline CDR1 reads SGDLS; CDR2 reads YYNGEE. The trim removed 4 bases at V and 10 bases at J, leaving 12 bases unmatched. The CDR3 length is 14 residues.

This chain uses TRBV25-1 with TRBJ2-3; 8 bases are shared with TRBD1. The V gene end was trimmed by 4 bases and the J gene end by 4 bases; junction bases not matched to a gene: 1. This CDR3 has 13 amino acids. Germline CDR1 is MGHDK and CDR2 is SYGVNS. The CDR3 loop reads CASSAGGADTQYF. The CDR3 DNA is TGTGCCAGCAGTGCAGGGGGCGCAGATACGCAGTATTTT. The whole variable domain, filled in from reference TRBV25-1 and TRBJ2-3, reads EADIYQTPRYLVIGTGKKITLECSQTMGHDKMYWYQQDPGMELHLIHYSYGVNSTEKGDLSSESTVSRIRTEHFPLTLESARPSHTSQYLCASSAGGADTQYFGPGTRLTVL.

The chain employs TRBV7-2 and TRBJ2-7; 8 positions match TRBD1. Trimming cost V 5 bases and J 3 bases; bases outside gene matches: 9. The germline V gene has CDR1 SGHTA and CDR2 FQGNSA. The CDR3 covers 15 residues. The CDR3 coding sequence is TGTGCCAGCAGCCCGTGGACAGGGATTGACTACGAGCAGTACTTC. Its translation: CASSPWTGIDYEQYF.

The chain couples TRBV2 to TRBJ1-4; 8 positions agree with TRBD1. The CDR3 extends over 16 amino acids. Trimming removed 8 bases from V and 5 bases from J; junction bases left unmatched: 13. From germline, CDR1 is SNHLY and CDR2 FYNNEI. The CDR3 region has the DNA TGTGCCAGCGACCGGGCCCAGACAGGGGTAAATGAAAAACTGTTTTTT. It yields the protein CASDRAQTGVNEKLFF.

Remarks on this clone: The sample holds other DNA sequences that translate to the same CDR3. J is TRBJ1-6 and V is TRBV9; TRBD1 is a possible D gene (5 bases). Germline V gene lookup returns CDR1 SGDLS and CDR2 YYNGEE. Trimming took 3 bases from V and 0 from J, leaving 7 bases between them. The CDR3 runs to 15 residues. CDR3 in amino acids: CASSEGSSYNSPLHF. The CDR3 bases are TGTGCCAGCAGCGAGGGGAGCTCCTATAATTCACCCCTCCACTTT. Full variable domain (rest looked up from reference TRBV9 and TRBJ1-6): DSGVTQTPKHLITATGQRVTLRCSPRSGDLSVYWYQQSLDQGLQFLIQYYNGEERAKGNILERFSAQQFPDLHSELNLSSLELGDSALYFCASSEGSSYNSPLHFGNGTRLTVT.

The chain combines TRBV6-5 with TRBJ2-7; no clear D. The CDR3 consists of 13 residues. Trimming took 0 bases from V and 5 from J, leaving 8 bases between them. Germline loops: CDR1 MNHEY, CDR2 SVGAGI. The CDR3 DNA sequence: TGTGCCAGCAGTTACTCCTTGGTGGACGAGCAGTACTTC. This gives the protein CASSYSLVDEQYF.

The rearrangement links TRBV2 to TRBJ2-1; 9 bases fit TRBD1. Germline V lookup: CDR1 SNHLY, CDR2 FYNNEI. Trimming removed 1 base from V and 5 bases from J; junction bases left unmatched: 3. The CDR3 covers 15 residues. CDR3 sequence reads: CASSEGRTGDNEQFF. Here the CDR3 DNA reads TGTGCCAGCAGTGAAGGGAGGACAGGGGACAATGAGCAGTTCTTC.

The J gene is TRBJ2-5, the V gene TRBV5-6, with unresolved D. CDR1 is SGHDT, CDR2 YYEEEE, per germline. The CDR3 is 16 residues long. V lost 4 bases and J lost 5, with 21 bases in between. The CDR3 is CASSPSGVGSWETQYF. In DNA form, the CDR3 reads TGTGCCAGCAGCCCCTCTGGGGTTGGATCCTGGGAGACCCAGTACTTC.

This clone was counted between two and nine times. The CDR3 loop is CASSSSDSREKLFF. CDR3 DNA sequence: TGTGCCAGCAGCTCCTCGGACAGTAGGGAAAAACTGTTTTTT. This chain links TRBV5-4 with TRBJ1-4, with a possible D match to TRBD1 (6 bases). Trimming took 3 bases from V and 8 from J, leaving 14 bases between them. CDR3 length: 14 residues. Per the germline V gene, CDR1 is SGHNT and CDR2 is YYREEE (reference sequence).

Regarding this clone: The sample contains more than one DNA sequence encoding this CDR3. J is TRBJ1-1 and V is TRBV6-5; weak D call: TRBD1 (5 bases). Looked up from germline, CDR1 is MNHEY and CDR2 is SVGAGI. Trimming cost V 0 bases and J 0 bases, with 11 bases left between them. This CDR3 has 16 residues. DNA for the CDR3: TGTGCCAGCAGTTACTCTGGGGGATTGATGAACACTGAAGCTTTCTTT. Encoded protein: CASSYSGGLMNTEAFF.

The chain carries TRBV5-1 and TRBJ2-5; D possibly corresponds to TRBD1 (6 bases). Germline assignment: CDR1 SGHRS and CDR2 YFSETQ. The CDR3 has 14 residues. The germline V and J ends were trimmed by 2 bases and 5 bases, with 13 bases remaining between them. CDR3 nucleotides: TGCGCCAGCAGCTTTACAGGGATTGAGGAGACCCAGTACTTC. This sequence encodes CASSFTGIEETQYF.

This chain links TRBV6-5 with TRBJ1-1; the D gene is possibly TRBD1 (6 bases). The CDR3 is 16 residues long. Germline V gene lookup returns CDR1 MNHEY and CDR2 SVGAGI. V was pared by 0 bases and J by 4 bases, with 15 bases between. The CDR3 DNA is TGTGCCAGCAGTTACTCCGCGGAGGGGGTGGGCACTGAAGCTTTCTTT. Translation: CASSYSAEGVGTEAFF.